The clone carrying this T cell receptor (beta chain) came up many times. Its matching antigen is unknown. The sample comes from a study of breast tumors, draining lymph nodes, adjacent tissues. The lymph nodes were axillary draining lymph nodes from breast cancer patients. This CDR3 comprises 14 residues. CDR1 and CDR2 (germline): SQVTM, ANQGSEA. Losses at the gene ends were 4 bases for V and 5 bases for J; bases not matched to a gene: 11. Study-level findings and limits: Tumor TCR diversity was below lymph nodes but above nontumor tissue. Most tumor T cells seemingly derive from lymph node, then expand in tumor. Luminal-like breast cancer showed significantly higher tumor–nontumor repertoire similarity than basal-like.

One entry per CDR3 protein, called by TCRdb with MiXCR from the multiplex PCR reads. The data contain about 300,000 distinct CDR3 sequences, over 30% of them singletons. The rearrangement links TRBV29-1 to TRBJ2-7; TRBD1 matches at 7 bases. This clonotype was sampled from a female donor with breast cancer. Some clones in this sample may be carry-over from other donors' samples. The specimen was axillary lymph node tissue. The CDR3 bases are TGCAGCGTTGGAAGAGGGGGCACATCCAACGAGCAGTACTTC. The encoded protein is CSVGRGGTSNEQYF.